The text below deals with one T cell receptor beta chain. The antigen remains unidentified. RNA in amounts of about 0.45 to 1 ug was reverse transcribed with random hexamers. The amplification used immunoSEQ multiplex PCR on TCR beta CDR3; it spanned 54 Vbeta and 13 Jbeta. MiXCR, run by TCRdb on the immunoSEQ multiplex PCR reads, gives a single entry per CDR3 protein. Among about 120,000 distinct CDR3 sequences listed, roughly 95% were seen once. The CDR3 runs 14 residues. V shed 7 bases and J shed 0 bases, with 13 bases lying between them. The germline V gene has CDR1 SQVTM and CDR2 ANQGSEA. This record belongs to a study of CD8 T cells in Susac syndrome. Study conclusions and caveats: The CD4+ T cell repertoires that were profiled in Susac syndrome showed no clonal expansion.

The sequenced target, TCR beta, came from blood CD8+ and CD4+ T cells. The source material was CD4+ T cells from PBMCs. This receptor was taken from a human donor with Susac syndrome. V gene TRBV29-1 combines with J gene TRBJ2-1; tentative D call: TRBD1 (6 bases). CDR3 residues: CSGTGTSSYNEQFF. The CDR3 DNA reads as TGCAGCGGCACCGGGACAAGCTCCTACAATGAGCAGTTCTTC.